A single sample is the source of the 7 T cell receptor beta chains below, sequenced in a study of shared clonotypes between healthy human individuals. TCRdb keeps only in-frame clones here, not all; method: immunoSEQ multiplex PCR. The table shows about 1 million clones, with approximately 68% occurring only once. What was sequenced was memory CD4+ T cells sorted from blood. Subset specified: CD45RA-negative fraction. The source is a man between 18 and 29 years old in good health.

The rearrangement uses TRBV2 and TRBJ1-1; tentative D call: TRBD1 (6 bases). The CDR3 extends over 11 amino acids. Germline V gives CDR1 SNHLY, CDR2 FYNNEI. The ends were cut back, 6 bases at V and 11 bases at J, with 13 bases in the middle. The CDR3 DNA reads TGTGCCAGCAGGGGGGGCATTGATGCTTTCTTT. Translated: CASRGGIDAFF.

The chain couples TRBV5-1 to TRBJ2-5, with 8 positions matching TRBD2. Germline trimming cut 6 bases from V and 5 bases from J; bases unmatched to any gene: 15. This CDR3 has 16 residues. The germline V gene encodes CDR1 SGHRS and CDR2 YFSETQ. The CDR3 sequence is CASKPGTGGPVETQYF. CDR3 nucleotides: TGCGCCAGCAAACCCGGGACGGGGGGGCCGGTGGAGACCCAGTACTTC.

In this sample, this clone turned up once. This chain's CDR3 is CASSFPRAGWADTQYF. Here the CDR3 DNA reads TGTGCCAGCAGCTTCCCCCGAGCAGGGTGGGCAGATACGCAGTATTTT. The rearrangement uses TRBV7-8 and TRBJ2-3; tentatively, D is TRBD1 (5 bases). There are 16 residues in the CDR3. Germline loops: CDR1 SGHVS, CDR2 FQNEAQ. V was cut by 3 bases and J by 4 bases, with 17 bases left in between. The full variable domain, with the rest looked up from reference TRBV7-8 and TRBJ2-3, is GAGVSQSPRYKVAKRGQDVALRCDPISGHVSLFWYQQALGQGPEFLTYFQNEAQLDKSGLPSDRFFAERPEGSVSTLKIQRTQQEDSAVYLCASSFPRAGWADTQYFGPGTRLTVL.

The chain joins TRBV2 to TRBJ2-2; 14 bases are a match to TRBD2. V gave up 7 bases and J gave up 6 bases; unmatched junction bases: 4. This CDR3 is 15 amino acids long. Germline V lookup: CDR1 SNHLY, CDR2 FYNNEI. The CDR3 here is CASTGTSGGSGELFF. The CDR3 DNA follows: TGTGCCAGCACCGGGACTAGCGGGGGTTCCGGGGAGCTGTTTTTT.

This clone was seen repeatedly, ten times or more. V gene TRBV10-3 combines with J gene TRBJ2-5, with a tentative D call TRBD1 (6 bases). V lost 0 bases and J 2 bases, leaving 10 bases between the germline ends. The CDR3 extends over 15 amino acids. Looked up from germline, CDR1 is ENHRY and CDR2 is SYGVKD. CDR3 protein: CAISESGAAQETQYF. CDR3 in DNA: TGTGCCATCAGTGAGTCGGGGGCAGCACAAGAGACCCAGTACTTC.

This clone was seen only a few times. The V and J genes are TRBV19 and TRBJ2-7; 10 positions agree with TRBD1. CDR1 and CDR2 from the germline V gene are LNHDA and SQIVND (reference sequence). The V segment lost 3 bases and the J segment 3 bases; nucleotides outside the gene matches: 5. The CDR3 sequence is 15 residues long. The CDR3 loop is CASSMGQGIFYEQYF. The CDR3 nucleotides are TGTGCCAGTAGTATGGGACAGGGGATATTCTACGAGCAGTACTTC.

This clone was seen only once. Here the CDR3 DNA reads TGCGCCAGCAGTGGAACTAGAAGCAATGAGCAGTTCTTC. Its translation: CASSGTRSNEQFF. The chain carries TRBV10-2 and TRBJ2-1; tentative D call: TRBD2 (5 bases). Germline CDR1 reads WSHSY; CDR2 reads SAAADI. The CDR3 is 13 residues long. V shed 4 bases and J shed 6 bases, with 10 bases lying between them.